This TCR beta chain was retrieved from a study of cytomegalovirus exposure and HLA in healthy donors. Notes on the study in general: Later work associated 16,951 TCR beta sequences with HLA alleles at 0.05 false discovery rate.

As to this clone: What it binds is not known.

The CDR3 is 15 amino acids. V shed 7 bases and J 4 bases; nucleotides not matched to a gene: 12. CDR1 is LNHDA, CDR2 SQIVND, per germline (reference sequence). The PCR was carried out with 60 Vbeta primers and 13 Jbeta primers. Libraries were prepared by immunoSEQ multiplex PCR; TCRdb keeps only in-frame clonotypes and omits some of them. The data hold roughly 70,000 clones, with 74% observed a single time. The material sequenced was PBMCs. The J gene is TRBJ1-1, the V gene TRBV19; 7 bases match TRBD1. This TCR was recovered from a human donor in good health. CDR3 loop: CASNPPGGRGTEAFF. DNA for the CDR3: TGTGCCAGTAATCCCCCAGGGGGAAGGGGCACTGAAGCTTTCTTT. The full variable domain, rest sourced from reference TRBV19 and TRBJ1-1, is DGGITQSPKYLFRKEGQNVTLSCEQNLNHDAMYWYRQDPGQGLRLIYYSQIVNDFQKGDIAEGYSVSREKKESFPLTVTSAQKNPTAFYLCASNPPGGRGTEAFFGQGTRLTVV.